This TCR beta chain was identified in a study of T cell responses to AZD1222 COVID-19 vaccine. The CDR3 is made up of 14 amino acids. Per germline, CDR1 MNHEY and CDR2 SMNVEV (reference sequence). V lost 2 bases to trimming and J lost 4 bases; unmatched junction nucleotides: 3. Findings of the study overall: CD4 TCRs covered the whole spike, strongest at regions 160-218 and 743-854. A reported finding is that nearly half of spike-specific TCRs target unmutated variant regions. Donors were largely white British and mainly female; clonal diversity was possibly underestimated.

Method: immunoSEQ multiplex PCR; TCRdb's copy keeps in-frame clones and lacks some. The profile shows about 150,000 clones, roughly 94% of them singletons. This clone was seen a handful of times. The antigen is undetermined. The same CDR3 is also encoded by other DNA sequences in this sample. The origin of this receptor is an adult in good health. The V and J genes are TRBV27 and TRBJ1-1; 8 bases agree with TRBD1. This sample comprised peripheral blood, obtained on day 0 of AZD1222 vaccination. The DNA of the CDR3 is TGTGCCAGCAGTTTAAGACAGGGGTTCACTGAAGCTTTCTTT. Protein product: CASSLRQGFTEAFF.